This T cell receptor (beta chain) was recovered during a study of blood T cell repertoires in COVID-19. Across the study: Specimens from acute and convalescent COVID-19 originated in the United States, Italy and Spain. PBMCs, B-cell-depleted T cells, or T cells provided the cDNA or gDNA that made up the material.

Trimming pared 2 bases from V and 8 bases from J, leaving 18 bases between. Germline lookup yields CDR1 LGHDT and CDR2 YNNKEL (reference sequence). CDR3 length: 15 amino acids. Sequenced by immunoSEQ multiplex PCR; TCRdb stores in-frame clones only, minus some. The sample has some 170,000 clones, 85% to 90% seen once. The J gene is TRBJ1-2, the V gene TRBV3-1 (or the pseudogene TRBV3-2), with a weak D call TRBD1 (6 bases). This TCR came from a woman aged 60-70 years with acute or convalescent COVID-19. The sequenced sample was peripheral blood. Here the CDR3 DNA reads TGTGCCAGCAGCCAATCAGGGGAGGGCCCCGGCGGCTACACCTTC. This translates into CASSQSGEGPGGYTF.